This passage covers 5 T cell receptor beta chains from one sample sequenced in a study of blood T cell repertoires in COVID-19. The method was immunoSEQ multiplex PCR; TCRdb's version includes in-frame clones alone and lacks a portion of them. This table holds some 300,000 clones, 85% to 90% found once. Source material: PBMCs or T cells enriched from blood (not recorded which). The receptors were gathered from a young woman with acute COVID-19.

The chain joins TRBV10-3 to TRBJ2-3; 9 bases match TRBD2. The trim removed 10 bases at V and 4 bases at J, leaving 9 bases unmatched. Germline V lookup: CDR1 ENHRY, CDR2 SYGVKD. The CDR3 sequence is 14 residues long. The CDR3 DNA reads as TGTGCCACTGATAGCGGGAGAGAAGCAGATACGCAGTATTTT. It yields the protein CATDSGREADTQYF.

This clone was recorded only once. The rearrangement uses TRBV24-1 and TRBJ1-2; 10 bases map to TRBD1. CDR1 is KGHDR and CDR2 is SFDVKD in the germline V gene. The V and J ends lost 8 bases and 4 bases, in that order; junction bases with no gene match: 9. This CDR3 comprises 15 residues. The chain's CDR3 is CATKPGTGAGYGYTF. The CDR3 DNA sequence: TGTGCCACCAAGCCTGGGACAGGGGCAGGCTATGGCTACACCTTC.

This clone was picked up one time. The V call is TRBV2, the J call TRBJ1-5, with D possibly TRBD1 on 6 matching bases. The CDR3 totals 13 residues. Germline V gene sequence: CDR1 SNHLY, CDR2 FYNNEI. Between the trimmed V and J ends, which lost 8 bases and 4 bases, there was a span of 12 bases. CDR3 sequence reads: CASHSGENQPQHF. The CDR3 nucleotides read TGTGCCAGCCACTCAGGGGAAAATCAGCCCCAGCATTTT.

The chain joins TRBV2 to TRBJ1-5, with D possibly matching TRBD1 (5 bases). The germline gives CDR1 SNHLY, CDR2 FYNNEI. V gave up 3 bases and J gave up 1 base, with 10 bases separating them. The CDR3 runs 15 residues. The chain's CDR3 is CASSEGGGSNQPQHF. The CDR3 coding sequence is TGTGCCAGCAGTGAGGGGGGAGGGAGCAATCAGCCCCAGCATTTT.

This chain connects TRBV2 to TRBJ1-4; D is uncertain. Between the trimmed V and J ends, which lost 7 bases and 8 bases, there was a span of 17 bases. This CDR3 has 14 amino acids. Germline CDR1 reads SNHLY; CDR2 reads FYNNEI. The CDR3 DNA reads TGTGCCAGCATAGGCGGTCCTCCTAGGGAAAAACTGTTTTTT. Protein sequence: CASIGGPPREKLFF.